The clone carrying this T cell receptor beta chain has ten or more counts. It was considered stable Graves' hyperthyroidism when ophthalmopathy did not progress within 18 months. Germline-derived CDR1 and CDR2 are SGDLS and YYNGEE. V lost 3 bases to trimming and J lost 2 bases; unmatched junction nucleotides: 3. This CDR3 spans 14 amino acids. This sample stems from a study of T cells in Graves' hyperthyroidism and ophthalmopathy. The investigators amplified TCR beta CDR3 regions from RNA transcripts. TCR CDR3 underwent first-round RT-PCR with the HTBI primer set. TCRdb re-analysed the multiplex PCR reads in MiXCR, keeping a single row per CDR3 protein. This table has about 710,000 distinct CDR3 sequences, about a sixth appearing once.

The receptor was isolated from a man aged 18 to 30 with Graves' hyperthyroidism. The rearrangement uses TRBV9 and TRBJ2-3; 7 positions agree with TRBD2. Sequencing was done on a sample of blood. CDR3 sequence: CASSALAATDTQYF. In nucleotides, the CDR3 is TGTGCCAGCAGCGCGCTAGCGGCCACAGATACGCAGTATTTT.